The 5 T cell receptor beta chains below were found in one sample sequenced in a study of T cell clonality in common variable immunodeficiency. Findings and limits, study-wide: In common variable immunodeficiency, TCR beta chains reportedly carried fewer deletions and N-nucleotide insertions.

These TCRs are of unknown antigen specificity. TCRdb keeps only in-frame clones here, not all; method: immunoSEQ multiplex PCR. The record shows some 19,000 clones for this sample, with no singletons present. What was sequenced was peripheral blood mononuclear cells. These receptors were obtained from a human donor with common variable immunodeficiency.

Note on this clone: One junction end disagrees with the germline gene, perhaps due to a read error. From the germline J gene comes the end of the CDR3, since the read stops 3 residues before it. The chain links TRBV18 to TRBJ1-1, with 9 positions matching TRBD1. The CDR3 totals 14 residues. CDR1 and CDR2 from the germline V gene are KGHSH and LQKENI. CDR3 residues: CANSPIPGQGGAFF. CDR3 DNA (partial): TGTGCCAACTCACCAATTCCGGGACAGGGTGGG.

In its sample, this clone was seen many times. The sequence runs out 3 residues before the end of the CDR3; the remainder is reconstructed from the germline J gene. This rearrangement joins TRBV5-6 to TRBJ1-5; D is perhaps TRBD1 (5 bases). Trimming cost V 1 base and J 6 bases, with 14 bases left between them. The V gene's germline CDR1 is SGHDT and CDR2 YYEEEE. This CDR3 spans 15 amino acids. The part of the CDR3 DNA that was read is TGTGCCAGCAGCTTGTACGGCAGGGTTACTCAGCCC. It encodes CASSLYGRVTQP. The entire CDR3 protein is CASSLYGRVTQPQHF.

Note on this clone: The read stops 3 residues short of the end of the CDR3; the missing end is completed from the germline J gene. The genes are TRBV30 and TRBJ2-7, with 8 bases lining up with TRBD2. Losses at the gene ends were 5 bases for V and 0 bases for J; bases not matched to a gene: 3. Germline values: CDR1 GTSNPN, CDR2 SVGIG (reference sequence). The CDR3 consists of 13 residues. The CDR3 DNA, read in part, is TGTGCCTGGGCGGGAGGTCTCTCCTACGAG. The encoded protein is CAWAGGLSYE. The complete CDR3 reads CAWAGGLSYEQYF.

This clone was recorded a few times. The read ends 3 residues before the CDR3 terminus; that terminus is restored from the germline J gene. The chain joins TRBV19 to TRBJ2-3; TRBD2 matches at 8 bases. Germline V gives CDR1 LNHDA, CDR2 SQIVND (reference sequence). The CDR3 sequence is 15 residues long. The CDR3 is CASSSTGTSQLAQYF. CDR3 DNA (partial): TGTGCCAGTAGTTCCACCGGGACTAGTCAATTAGCG.

Worth noting for this clone: The CDR3 is cut off 3 residues early in the read; its end comes from the germline J gene. The gene calls are TRBV2 and TRBJ1-1; D gene unclear. V lost 1 base and J lost 0, with 15 bases in between. Germline CDR1 SNHLY, CDR2 FYNNEI. The CDR3 is made up of 17 amino acids. CDR3 protein: CASSEDFSAGVNTEAFF. Partial CDR3 DNA: TGTGCCAGCAGTGAAGATTTTAGTGCGGGAGTGAACACTGAA.